The 7 T cell receptor beta chains listed next were all sequenced from one sample in a study of blood T cells in healthy people across ages. Primers used in a second PCR of about 6 to 12 cycles were a sample-barcoded 5' primer and a J-beta primer mix. One entry per CDR3 protein results from TCRdb running MiXCR on the 5' RACE reads. The repertoire holds over a million distinct CDR3 sequences, with 42% as singletons. Sequencing used blood. Every receptor here comes from a woman aged 18-30 years in good health.

This clonotype has more than one count but fewer than ten. This sequence joins TRBV12-5 and TRBJ2-1; D gene uncertain. The CDR3 runs to 14 residues. V lost 5 bases and J lost 9, with 17 bases in between. Germline V gene lookup returns CDR1 LGHNT and CDR2 FRNRAP. CDR3 DNA: TGTGCTAGTGGTCCGGCACTGTCGGGTGGTGAGCAGTTCTTC. This sequence encodes CASGPALSGGEQFF.

The sample holds a few counts of this clonotype. The chain carries TRBV20-1 and TRBJ2-3; D possibly corresponds to TRBD1 (6 bases). CDR1 is DFQATT and CDR2 is SNEGSKA in the germline V gene (reference sequence). There are 14 residues in the CDR3. With 6 bases removed from V and 2 bases from J, the gap between germline ends came to 15 bases. Written as DNA, the CDR3 is TGCAGTGCCCCACAGGGCTCACACACAGATACGCAGTATTTT. Protein: CSAPQGSHTDTQYF.

The chain joins TRBV6-2 or TRBV6-3 to TRBJ2-5, with D unclear. Per germline, CDR1 MNHEY and CDR2 SVGEGT. Trimming took 7 bases from V and 11 from J, leaving 20 bases between them. The CDR3 sequence is 13 residues long. CDR3 sequence: CASTPRSHNEQYF. CDR3 nucleotides: TGTGCCAGCACCCCGAGGTCCCACAATGAGCAGTACTTC.

V gene TRBV27 combines with J gene TRBJ2-1; 7 bases agree with TRBD2. The CDR3 loop spans 15 amino acids. Trimming cost V 8 bases and J 2 bases; bases outside gene matches: 9. Germline values: CDR1 MNHEY, CDR2 SMNVEV (reference sequence). CDR3 sequence (DNA): TGTGCCAGCTCACTGGGAGGGGAACCCTACAATGAGCAGTTCTTC. This encodes CASSLGGEPYNEQFF.

The V gene is TRBV7-2, the J gene TRBJ2-1; D gene unclear. V was trimmed by 5 bases and J by 9 bases, leaving 14 bases between them. The CDR3 is 13 residues long. Germline values: CDR1 SGHTA, CDR2 FQGNSA. The chain's CDR3 is CASSVSSETEQFF. CDR3 DNA: TGTGCCAGCAGCGTATCCAGTGAGACTGAGCAGTTCTTC.

In this sample, this clonotype turned up a few times. The chain has TRBV4-2 and TRBJ1-5; D might be TRBD1 (6 bases). This CDR3 is built from 13 residues. V lost 5 bases and J 7 bases, leaving 12 bases between the germline ends. Germline CDR1 LGHNA, CDR2 YNFKEQ. CDR3 in amino acids: CASSAQGRQPQHF. The CDR3 DNA reads TGTGCCAGCAGCGCACAGGGACGGCAGCCCCAGCATTTT.

This clonotype showed up just a few times. The chain is built from TRBV20-1 and TRBJ2-3; 8 positions match TRBD2. Germline V gene sequence: CDR1 DFQATT, CDR2 SNEGSKA (reference sequence). The CDR3 loop spans 14 amino acids. Trimming cost V 6 bases and J 2 bases; bases outside gene matches: 7. Here the CDR3 reads CSAPSGRDTDTQYF. The DNA for the CDR3 is TGCAGTGCACCCAGCGGGAGAGACACAGATACGCAGTATTTT.